Following are 23 T cell receptor beta chains from one sample sequenced in a study of metastatic and nonmetastatic thyroid tumors. TCRdb called clones again from the PCR reads with MiXCR. The table lists some 38,000 clones, less than 50% of them singletons. Not a single patient had been given any form of treatment at any point before undergoing thyroid surgery. The source material was tumor tissue. The receptors shown here come from a male donor with papillary thyroid cancer or a benign thyroid nodule (not recorded which). Some clones in this sample may be carry-over from other donors' samples.

The chain recombines TRBV28 with TRBJ2-1, with D unclear. This CDR3 comprises 13 residues. The V gene's germline CDR1 is MDHEN and CDR2 SYDVKM. The germline V and J ends were trimmed by 3 bases and 7 bases, with 10 bases remaining between them. CDR3 in DNA: TGTGCCAGCAGTTTTGCCACATCTAATGAGCAGTTCTTC. Protein sequence: CASSFATSNEQFF.

The CDR3 nucleotides are TGTGCCAGCAGCCAGGCCCACGGGGGGGAGCAGTACTTC. It codes for CASSQAHGGEQYF. This chain connects TRBV4-2 to TRBJ2-7; 7 bases are a match to TRBD2. With V trimmed by 3 bases and J by 7 bases, 6 bases remained unmatched. Germline V gene sequence: CDR1 LGHNA, CDR2 YNFKEQ. The CDR3 sequence is 13 residues long.

The rearrangement uses TRBV7-8 and TRBJ2-7; 8 positions match TRBD1. V lost 2 bases, J lost 7 bases, and 7 bases stayed unmatched. CDR3 length: 14 residues. Germline V gene sequence: CDR1 SGHVS, CDR2 FQNEAQ. Here the CDR3 reads CASSLYQGAGEQYF. CDR3 sequence (DNA): TGTGCCAGCAGCTTATATCAGGGGGCGGGGGAGCAGTACTTC. The variable domain in full, completed from reference TRBV7-8 and TRBJ2-7, reads GAGVSQSPRYKVAKRGQDVALRCDPISGHVSLFWYQQALGQGPEFLTYFQNEAQLDKSGLPSDRFFAERPEGSVSTLKIQRTQQEDSAVYLCASSLYQGAGEQYFGPGTRLTVT.

By proportion, this clone is medium-sized (0.01 to 0.1%). CDR3 protein: CAISSHATNEKLFF. The CDR3 DNA reads TGTGCCATCAGTTCCCATGCAACTAATGAAAAACTGTTTTTT. This chain joins TRBV10-3 and TRBJ1-4, with D unclear. V shed 5 bases and J shed 0 bases, with 7 bases lying between them. The CDR3 spans 14 residues. Germline loops: CDR1 ENHRY, CDR2 SYGVKD.

This clone has only a few counts. The same CDR3 also results from other DNA sequences found in this sample. This chain joins TRBV6-1 and TRBJ2-3; D might be TRBD2 (6 bases). The germline gives CDR1 MNHNS, CDR2 SASEGT. The CDR3 is made up of 17 amino acids. The germline V and J ends were trimmed by 4 bases and 3 bases, with 20 bases remaining between them. In DNA form, the CDR3 reads TGTGCCAGCAGTGGAGGATTAGCTGGAGGGCCTACAGATACGCAGTATTTT. Translation: CASSGGLAGGPTDTQYF.

This clone appeared a few times. The chain has TRBV28 and TRBJ2-1; D unresolved. Germline V gives CDR1 MDHEN, CDR2 SYDVKM. The CDR3 consists of 17 residues. V lost 5 bases and J lost 7, with 24 bases in between. In DNA form, the CDR3 reads TGTGCCAGCAGTCCAACGCCTCCGGACGCCCAAGAGAATGAGCAGTTCTTC. Translated: CASSPTPPDAQENEQFF.

The chain recombines TRBV6-1 with TRBJ2-2; 9 bases are a match to TRBD1. Per the germline V gene, CDR1 is MNHNS and CDR2 is SASEGT. Trimming at V came to 8 bases and at J to 3 bases, leaving 4 bases not matched to a gene. This CDR3 comprises 14 residues. CDR3: CASRDRVDTGELFF. As DNA, the CDR3 is TGTGCCAGCCGGGACAGGGTTGACACCGGGGAGCTGTTTTTT.

The J gene is TRBJ1-5, the V gene TRBV30; D not resolved. Trimming cost V 0 bases and J 6 bases, with 6 bases left between them. The germline CDR1 and CDR2 sequences are GTSNPN and SVGIG (reference sequence). The CDR3 has 12 amino acids. The CDR3 spells CAWSVRGQPQHF. The CDR3 region has the DNA TGTGCCTGGAGTGTACGGGGTCAGCCCCAGCATTTT.

The chain carries TRBV20-1 and TRBJ1-1; tentative D call: TRBD1 (6 bases). Germline V gene data show CDR1 as DFQATT and CDR2 as SNEGSKA (reference sequence). CDR3 size: 14 residues. CDR3 residues: CSPCAYGRGTEAFF. The DNA for the CDR3 is TGCAGCCCCTGCGCCTATGGCAGGGGCACTGAAGCTTTCTTT.

The chain employs TRBV7-9 and TRBJ2-7, with D possibly being TRBD2 (6 bases). CDR3 size: 14 residues. Germline lookup yields CDR1 SEHNR and CDR2 FQNEAQ (reference sequence). Between the trimmed V and J ends, which lost 5 bases and 7 bases, there was a span of 18 bases. The CDR3: CASSLRGGVGEQYF. The CDR3 DNA sequence: TGTGCCAGCAGCCTACGGGGCGGGGTAGGAGAGCAGTACTTC. Drawing the rest from reference TRBV7-9 and TRBJ2-7, the complete variable domain is DTGVSQNPRHKITKRGQNVTFRCDPISEHNRLYWYRQTLGQGPEFLTYFQNEAQLEKSRLLSDRFSAERPKGSFSTLEIQRTEQGDSAMYLCASSLRGGVGEQYFGPGTRLTVT.

This clone was counted between two and nine times. The chain recombines TRBV6-1 with TRBJ1-1; 7 bases line up with TRBD1. The J segment lost 0 bases and the V segment lost 0 bases, leaving 7 bases of the junction unmatched. The CDR3 runs to 17 residues. The V gene's germline CDR1 is MNHNS and CDR2 SASEGT. The CDR3 coding sequence is TGTGCCAGCAGTGAAGCGGGACAGTACTTATTGAACACTGAAGCTTTCTTT. Translation: CASSEAGQYLLNTEAFF.

The chain recombines TRBV12-3 or TRBV12-4 with TRBJ2-7; 10 bases align to TRBD2. The CDR3 has 14 amino acids. Trimming removed 6 bases from V and 3 bases from J; junction bases left unmatched: 5. For the CDR3, the DNA is TGTGCCAGCAGCGGGACTAGCGCTTACTACGAGCAGTACTTC. Residues: CASSGTSAYYEQYF.

There are a few counts of this clone. The chain links TRBV11-3 to TRBJ2-7; 11 positions agree with TRBD2. The CDR3 spans 17 residues. Per germline, CDR1 SGHNT and CDR2 YENEEA. Trimming cost V 5 bases and J 2 bases; bases outside gene matches: 11. CDR3 protein: CASSRASGRTLTYEQYF. DNA for the CDR3: TGTGCCAGCAGCCGCGCTAGCGGGAGGACTTTAACCTACGAGCAGTACTTC. The full variable domain, in which reference TRBV11-3 and TRBJ2-7 provide the parts outside the CDR3, is EAGVVQSPRYKIIEKKQPVAFWCNPISGHNTLYWYLQNLGQGPELLIRYENEEAVDDSQLPKDRFSAERLKGVDSTLKIQPAELGDSAVYLCASSRASGRTLTYEQYFGPGTRLTVT.

The CDR3 reads CAIGQGNSPLHF. CDR3 nucleotide sequence: TGTGCCATTGGACAGGGTAATTCACCCCTCCACTTT. The chain recombines TRBV6-1 with TRBJ1-6; 8 bases agree with TRBD1. CDR1 and CDR2 (germline): MNHNS, SASEGT. The CDR3 sequence is 12 residues long. With V trimmed by 10 bases and J by 6 bases, 2 bases remained unmatched.

This clone was seen a handful of times. This sequence joins TRBV13 and TRBJ1-3, with D maybe TRBD1 (6 bases). Germline V gene sequence: CDR1 PRHDT, CDR2 FYEKMQ (reference sequence). The V end lost 0 bases, the J end lost 0 bases, and 6 bases lay between the germline ends. This CDR3 has 15 amino acids. The DNA of the CDR3 is TGTGCCAGCAGCTTAGGACAGGGCTCTGGAAACACCATATATTTT. Protein: CASSLGQGSGNTIYF.

The chain has TRBV9 and TRBJ2-3; D may be TRBD1 (5 bases). The CDR3 loop spans 14 amino acids. The germline V and J ends were trimmed by 0 bases and 6 bases, with 11 bases remaining between them. The germline gives CDR1 SGDLS, CDR2 YYNGEE. The CDR3 DNA reads as TGTGCCAGCAGCGTAGAAGGTCGACAGGATACGCAGTATTTT. It is translated as CASSVEGRQDTQYF.

This clone showed up just a few times. The sample contains more than one DNA sequence encoding this CDR3. This chain joins TRBV30 and TRBJ2-7; D unclear. Germline-derived CDR1 and CDR2 are GTSNPN and SVGIG (reference sequence). V was pared by 4 bases and J by 3 bases, with 16 bases between. CDR3 size: 14 residues. The CDR3 DNA follows: TGTGCCTGGATCCCCCGTGGGAAACGCTACGAGCAGTACTTC. This sequence encodes CAWIPRGKRYEQYF.

The chain employs TRBV30 and TRBJ1-2, with D unclear. CDR1 is GTSNPN and CDR2 is SVGIG in the germline V gene (reference sequence). This CDR3 contains 13 residues. V was cut by 3 bases and J by 2 bases, with 10 bases left in between. CDR3 bases: TGTGCCTGGAGCGAGACATTCAACTATGGCTACACCTTC. It is translated as CAWSETFNYGYTF.

This clone has only one observation. The V call is TRBV19, the J call TRBJ2-1; 13 positions agree with TRBD2. V was clipped by 5 bases and J by 0 bases; unmatched bases: 7. Germline V lookup: CDR1 LNHDA, CDR2 SQIVND (reference sequence). This CDR3 is 18 amino acids long. CDR3 bases: TGTGCCAGTAGTGCGACTAGCGGGGGGAGTTTCTCCTACAATGAGCAGTTCTTC. It translates to CASSATSGGSFSYNEQFF.

This sequence joins TRBV11-2 and TRBJ1-3; possibly TRBD1 for D (6 bases). Trimming took 0 bases from V and 1 from J, leaving 16 bases between them. Germline V gene sequence: CDR1 SGHAT, CDR2 FQNNGV. The CDR3 length is 18 residues. The CDR3 region has the DNA TGTGCCAGCAGCTTAGACCCGGCAGGGGTGTTATCTGGAAACACCATATATTTT. Residues: CASSLDPAGVLSGNTIYF.

DNA for the CDR3: TGTGCCAGCAGTCCCGGGGAGCGGAGAAGCACAGATACGCAGTATTTT. Its protein is CASSPGERRSTDTQYF. V and J are TRBV11-2 and TRBJ2-3; a possible D gene is TRBD2 (5 bases). With 6 bases removed from V and 0 bases from J, the gap between germline ends came to 16 bases. The germline V gene encodes CDR1 SGHAT and CDR2 FQNNGV. The CDR3 covers 16 residues.

A single count supports this clone. The CDR3 here is CSARTNPGTGEAGANVLTF. The DNA for the CDR3 is TGCAGTGCTAGAACGAACCCCGGGACAGGAGAGGCTGGGGCCAACGTCCTGACTTTC. The gene calls are TRBV20-1 and TRBJ2-6; TRBD1 matches at 8 bases. CDR1 and CDR2 from the germline V gene are DFQATT and SNEGSKA (reference sequence). The CDR3 covers 19 residues. V gave up 2 bases and J gave up 2 bases; unmatched junction bases: 14.

This clone is a singleton in its sample. The chain employs TRBV6-5 and TRBJ2-1; D unclear. V was pared by 0 bases and J by 7 bases, with 7 bases between. Per the germline V gene, CDR1 is MNHEY and CDR2 is SVGAGI. The CDR3 has 13 residues. CDR3 bases: TGTGCCAGCAGTTACTCGCCTGAGAATGAGCAGTTCTTC. Translation gives CASSYSPENEQFF.